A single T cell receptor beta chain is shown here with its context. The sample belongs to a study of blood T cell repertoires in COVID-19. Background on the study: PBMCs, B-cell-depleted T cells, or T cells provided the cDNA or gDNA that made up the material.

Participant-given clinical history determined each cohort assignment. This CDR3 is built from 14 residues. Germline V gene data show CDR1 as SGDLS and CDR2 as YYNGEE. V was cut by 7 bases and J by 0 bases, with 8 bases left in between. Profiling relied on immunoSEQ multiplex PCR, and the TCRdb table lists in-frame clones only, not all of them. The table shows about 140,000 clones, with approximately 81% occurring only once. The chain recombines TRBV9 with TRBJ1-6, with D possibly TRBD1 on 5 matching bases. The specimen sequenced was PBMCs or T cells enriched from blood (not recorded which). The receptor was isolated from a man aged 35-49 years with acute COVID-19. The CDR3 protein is CASRGSSYNSPLHF. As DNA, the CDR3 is TGTGCCAGCCGGGGGAGCTCCTATAATTCACCCCTCCACTTT.